These 10 T cell receptor beta chains were all obtained from the same sample, sequenced in a study of OX40 agonist ivuxolimab in advanced cancers. Sequencing was performed with immunoSEQ multiplex PCR; in TCRdb, only in-frame clones are kept and a portion is missing. The sample includes 31,000 or so clones, about 81% of them seen just once. The specimen was CD4+ or CD8+ T cells sorted from blood, collected in a trial of the OX40 agonist ivuxolimab. The receptors shown here come from an adult with an advanced solid tumor such as melanoma, head and neck, liver or kidney cancer.

In DNA, the CDR3 is TGTGCCAGCAGTGAAGGTAGGACAGGGGTTTTGAGCAATCAGCCCCAGCATTTT. Translation: CASSEGRTGVLSNQPQHF. This rearrangement joins TRBV6-1 to TRBJ1-5, with TRBD1 matching over 9 bases. V trimming: 1 base; J trimming: 1 base; junction bases outside the gene matches: 8. Germline lookup yields CDR1 MNHNS and CDR2 SASEGT. The CDR3 loop spans 18 amino acids.

The V call is TRBV5-1, the J call TRBJ2-7; D possibly matches TRBD1 or TRBD2 (5 bases each). Per the germline V gene, CDR1 is SGHRS and CDR2 is YFSETQ. The CDR3 is made up of 16 amino acids. The germline V and J ends were trimmed by 0 bases and 2 bases, with 15 bases remaining between them. The CDR3 reads CASSLGSGHATYEQYF. The CDR3 DNA reads as TGCGCCAGCAGCTTGGGGTCGGGGCATGCAACCTACGAGCAGTACTTC. Looking up the rest from reference TRBV5-1 and TRBJ2-7 gives the full variable domain: KAGVTQTPRYLIKTRGQQVTLSCSPISGHRSVSWYQQTPGQGLQFLFEYFSETQRNKGNFPGRFSGRQFSNSRSEMNVSTLELGDSALYLCASSLGSGHATYEQYFGPGTRLTVT.

This chain uses TRBV19 with TRBJ1-1, with D possibly TRBD1 on 5 matching bases. With 3 bases removed from V and 2 bases from J, the gap between germline ends came to 7 bases. The CDR3 has 13 residues. The germline V gene has CDR1 LNHDA and CDR2 SQIVND (reference sequence). CDR3 protein: CASSMTDNTEAFF. In DNA, the CDR3 is TGTGCCAGTAGTATGACAGACAACACTGAAGCTTTCTTT.

The genes are TRBV19 and TRBJ1-1; D gene ambiguous. The CDR3 consists of 14 residues. CDR1 is LNHDA and CDR2 is SQIVND in the germline V gene (reference sequence). V lost 3 bases and J lost 1, with 9 bases in between. The CDR3 sequence is CASSIRVPNTEAFF. In DNA, the CDR3 is TGTGCCAGTAGTATCCGGGTCCCGAACACTGAAGCTTTCTTT.

The chain recombines TRBV18 with TRBJ2-5; 7 positions match TRBD2. With 3 bases clipped from V and 5 bases from J, the junction kept 3 bases outside the gene matches. Germline lookup yields CDR1 KGHSH and CDR2 LQKENI. This CDR3 spans 13 amino acids. For the CDR3, the DNA is TGTGCCAGCTCACCGGGGGGGATGGAGACCCAGTACTTC. Its protein is CASSPGGMETQYF.

This chain uses TRBV11-2 with TRBJ2-7; TRBD2 is a possible D gene (5 bases). Per germline, CDR1 SGHAT and CDR2 FQNNGV. V lost 3 bases, J lost 0 bases, and 9 bases lay in between. CDR3 length: 14 residues. The CDR3 bases are TGTGCCAGCAGCTTTGGGAGTTTCTCCTACGAGCAGTACTTC. Protein: CASSFGSFSYEQYF.

The chain has TRBV30 and TRBJ2-3; TRBD1 or TRBD2 may be the D gene (5 bases each). V lost 5 bases, J lost 0 bases, and 21 bases lay in between. The CDR3 runs 17 residues. Germline values: CDR1 GTSNPN, CDR2 SVGIG (reference sequence). CDR3 bases: TGTGCCTGGGCCCTAGGGTTGGGGGTAACTAGCACAGATACGCAGTATTTT. It translates to CAWALGLGVTSTDTQYF.

The CDR3 DNA reads as TGCGCCAGCAGCCAAGACGAGAACAGGGACTATGGCTACACCTTC. This gives the protein CASSQDENRDYGYTF. V gene TRBV4-3 combines with J gene TRBJ1-2; weak D call: TRBD1 (6 bases). Germline loops: CDR1 LGHNA, CDR2 YSLEER. Deletions cut 0 bases from V and 3 bases from J, with 11 bases between. The CDR3 spans 15 residues.

The J gene is TRBJ2-1, the V gene TRBV2; 13 bases fit TRBD2. CDR3 length: 15 residues. Germline CDR1 is SNHLY and CDR2 is FYNNEI. The junction had 6 bases not matched to a gene; V was cut back by 8 bases and J by 5 bases. CDR3 nucleotides: TGTGCCAGCGGGAGGACTAGCGGGGGCCACAATGAGCAGTTCTTC. It specifies CASGRTSGGHNEQFF.

The chain is built from TRBV9 and TRBJ2-7; D is uncertain. In germline, CDR1 is SGDLS, CDR2 YYNGEE. With 4 bases removed from V and 0 bases from J, the gap between germline ends came to 11 bases. The CDR3 consists of 14 residues. The CDR3 nucleotides read TGTGCCAGCAGCCTGGATGCGTTCTCCTACGAGCAGTACTTC. Translation gives CASSLDAFSYEQYF.